The 6 T cell receptor beta chains reported below all come from one sample, sequenced in a study of T cell responses to AZD1222 COVID-19 vaccine. Sequencing used immunoSEQ multiplex PCR; TCRdb keeps in-frame clones, though not all of them. The sample lists fewer than 150,000 clones; over 85% were seen once. The sequencing here drew on peripheral blood, taken 28 days after the second AZD1222 dose. The receptors were sampled from an adult who received the AZD1222 COVID-19 vaccine.

The genes are TRBV5-1 and TRBJ1-1; D call uncertain. CDR1 SGHRS and CDR2 YFSETQ come from the germline V gene. CDR3 length: 15 residues. Trimming took off 5 bases at V and 1 base at J, with 15 bases between the two ends. The DNA of the CDR3 is TGCGCCAGCAGTTTTCGGACGGGATCGAACACTGAAGCTTTCTTT. Amino acids: CASSFRTGSNTEAFF.

The rearrangement joins TRBV3-1 (or the pseudogene TRBV3-2) to TRBJ1-5; D gene ambiguous. Germline V gene sequence: CDR1 LGHDT, CDR2 YNNKEL (reference sequence). The CDR3 consists of 13 residues. V was cut by 2 bases and J by 6 bases, with 8 bases left in between. The CDR3 spells CASSQLIGQPQHF. CDR3 nucleotides: TGTGCCAGCAGCCAATTGATCGGTCAGCCCCAGCATTTT.

For the CDR3, the DNA is TGTGCCAGCAGAGCTCAGGACAGGGCTGAAAAACTGTTTTTT. Protein: CASRAQDRAEKLFF. The rearrangement links TRBV6-6 to TRBJ1-4, with 8 nucleotides matching TRBD1. With V trimmed by 6 bases and J by 7 bases, 7 bases remained unmatched. The CDR3 covers 14 residues. Per the germline V gene, CDR1 is MNHNY and CDR2 is SVGAGI (reference sequence).

This clone was counted once. The rearrangement joins TRBV5-1 to TRBJ1-4; D may be TRBD1 (6 bases). Germline CDR1 and CDR2: SGHRS and YFSETQ. The V gene lost 0 bases and the J gene lost 8 bases, with 17 bases spanning the gap. The CDR3 spans 16 residues. The CDR3 DNA reads as TGCGCCAGCAGCTTGGCACGGGGGGCTCCCCGCGAAAAACTGTTTTTT. As protein: CASSLARGAPREKLFF. Full variable domain (remainder filled in from reference TRBV5-1 and TRBJ1-4): KAGVTQTPRYLIKTRGQQVTLSCSPISGHRSVSWYQQTPGQGLQFLFEYFSETQRNKGNFPGRFSGRQFSNSRSEMNVSTLELGDSALYLCASSLARGAPREKLFFGSGTQLSVL.

The genes are TRBV14 and TRBJ1-5; D unclear. V lost 4 bases and J 2 bases, leaving 18 bases between the germline ends. There are 17 residues in the CDR3. Looked up from germline, CDR1 is SGHDN and CDR2 is FVKESK. CDR3 DNA: TGTGCCAGCAGCCCCCCACCCAGAGGAAAGGGCAATCAGCCCCAGCATTTT. Residues: CASSPPPRGKGNQPQHF.

This sequence joins TRBV6-2 or TRBV6-3 and TRBJ1-2; D call uncertain. This CDR3 contains 11 residues. Germline V gene lookup returns CDR1 MNHEY and CDR2 SVGEGT. V was trimmed by 2 bases and J by 8 bases, leaving 6 bases between them. The CDR3 sequence: CASSYGRGYTF. DNA for the CDR3: TGTGCCAGCAGTTACGGGAGAGGCTACACCTTC.